Listed here is a single T cell receptor (beta chain). Its antigen is still unknown. The sample comes from a study of T cell repertoires in cytomegalovirus infection. Across the study: Both a matching HLA type and CMV infection were indicated by public TCR beta signatures. Notes on the study in general: Ex vivo, HLA-C-restricted CMV-specific TCR beta clonotypes prevailed over the rest of the response.

Between the trimmed V and J ends, which lost 10 bases and 5 bases, there was a span of 14 bases. CDR3 length: 12 residues. The germline CDR1 and CDR2 sequences are SGHTA and FQGNSA. TCRdb processed the reads anew with MiXCR; each CDR3 protein has one entry. The sample records roughly 200,000 distinct CDR3 sequences, roughly 17% being singletons. The sample consisted of CD8+ T cells from PBMCs. The TCR sequence derives from a human donor in good health (CMV status not recorded). Some clones in this sample may be carry-over from other donors' samples. The chain links TRBV7-2 to TRBJ1-1; perhaps TRBD1 as D (6 bases). The CDR3 sequence is CATGQWGTEAFF. The CDR3 DNA reads as TGTGCCACAGGACAGTGGGGAACTGAAGCTTTCTTT.